Below are 2 T cell receptor beta chains sequenced from a single sample in a study of shared clonotypes between healthy human individuals. Clones were read by immunoSEQ multiplex PCR, and TCRdb kept only the in-frame ones, dropping some. The sample lists some 2,100,000 clones, under 97% occurring once. The sample was naive CD4+ T cells sorted from blood. As to subset: CD45RA+ positively selected. These receptors all come from a man younger than 35 in good health.

The chain uses TRBV7-2 and TRBJ2-7; D unresolved. Germline V gene data show CDR1 as SGHTA and CDR2 as FQGNSA. Trimming took 5 bases from V and 3 from J, leaving 11 bases between them. This CDR3 contains 13 residues. CDR3 DNA sequence: TGTGCCAGCAGCGCCAGCCCAGGCTACGAGCAGTACTTC. Amino acid sequence: CASSASPGYEQYF.

Only one count was recorded for this clone. The chain has TRBV7-2 and TRBJ2-7, with 11 bases aligning to TRBD2. The CDR3 loop spans 17 amino acids. Looked up from germline, CDR1 is SGHTA and CDR2 is FQGNSA. V trimming: 0 bases; J trimming: 0 bases; junction bases outside the gene matches: 4. The CDR3 spells CASSLAVTSGSSYEQYF. The CDR3 region has the DNA TGTGCCAGCAGCTTAGCAGTAACTAGCGGGAGCTCCTACGAGCAGTACTTC.